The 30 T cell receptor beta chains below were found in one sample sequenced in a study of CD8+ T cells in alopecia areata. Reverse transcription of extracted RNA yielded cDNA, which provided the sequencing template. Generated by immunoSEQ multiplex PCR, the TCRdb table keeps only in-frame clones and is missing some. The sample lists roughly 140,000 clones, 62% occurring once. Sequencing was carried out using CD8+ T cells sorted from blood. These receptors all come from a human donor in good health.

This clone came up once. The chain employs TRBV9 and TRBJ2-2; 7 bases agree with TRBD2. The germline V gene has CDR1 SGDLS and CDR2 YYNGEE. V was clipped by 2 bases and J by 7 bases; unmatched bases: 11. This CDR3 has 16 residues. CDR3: CASSVIGGSDGGELFF. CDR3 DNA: TGTGCCAGCAGCGTGATCGGCGGGAGCGACGGCGGGGAGCTGTTTTTT.

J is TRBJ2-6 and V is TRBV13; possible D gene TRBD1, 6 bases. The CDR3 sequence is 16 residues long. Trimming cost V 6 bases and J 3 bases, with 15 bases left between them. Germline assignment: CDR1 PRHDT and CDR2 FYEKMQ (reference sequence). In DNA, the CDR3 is TGTGCCAGCAGGCTGCAGGGGTGGTTTGGGGCCAACGTCCTGACTTTC. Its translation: CASRLQGWFGANVLTF.

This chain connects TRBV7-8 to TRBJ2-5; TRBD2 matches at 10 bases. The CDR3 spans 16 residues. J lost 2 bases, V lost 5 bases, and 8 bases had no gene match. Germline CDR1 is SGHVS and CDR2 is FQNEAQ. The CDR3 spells CASSLLTSGVQETQYF. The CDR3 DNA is TGTGCCAGCAGCCTACTTACTAGCGGGGTACAAGAGACCCAGTACTTC. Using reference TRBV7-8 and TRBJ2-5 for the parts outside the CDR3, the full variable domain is GAGVSQSPRYKVAKRGQDVALRCDPISGHVSLFWYQQALGQGPEFLTYFQNEAQLDKSGLPSDRFFAERPEGSVSTLKIQRTQQEDSAVYLCASSLLTSGVQETQYFGPGTRLLVL.

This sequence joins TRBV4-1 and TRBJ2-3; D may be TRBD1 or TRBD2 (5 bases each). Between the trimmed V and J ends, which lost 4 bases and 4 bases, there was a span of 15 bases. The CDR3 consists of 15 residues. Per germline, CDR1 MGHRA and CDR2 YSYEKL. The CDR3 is CASSPSGPRADTQYF. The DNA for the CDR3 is TGCGCCAGCAGCCCGTCGGGGCCTAGGGCAGATACGCAGTATTTT.

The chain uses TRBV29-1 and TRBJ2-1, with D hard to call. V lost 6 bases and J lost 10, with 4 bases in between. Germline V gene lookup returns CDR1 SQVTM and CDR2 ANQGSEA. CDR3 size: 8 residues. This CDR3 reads CSVGEQFF. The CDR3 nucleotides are TGCAGCGTGGGGGAGCAGTTCTTC.

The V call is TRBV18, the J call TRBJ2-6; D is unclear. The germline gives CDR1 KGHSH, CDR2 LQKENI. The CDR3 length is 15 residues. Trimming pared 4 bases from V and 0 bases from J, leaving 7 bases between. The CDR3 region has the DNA TGTGCCAGCTCACACCCGGGCTCTGGGGCCAACGTCCTGACTTTC. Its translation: CASSHPGSGANVLTF.

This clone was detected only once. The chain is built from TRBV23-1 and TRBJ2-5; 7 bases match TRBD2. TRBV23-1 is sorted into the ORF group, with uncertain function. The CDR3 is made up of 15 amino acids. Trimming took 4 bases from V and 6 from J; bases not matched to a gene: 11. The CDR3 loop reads CASSRPGRRYQTQYF. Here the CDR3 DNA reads TGCGCCAGCAGTCGGCCCGGGAGGCGATACCAGACCCAGTACTTC.

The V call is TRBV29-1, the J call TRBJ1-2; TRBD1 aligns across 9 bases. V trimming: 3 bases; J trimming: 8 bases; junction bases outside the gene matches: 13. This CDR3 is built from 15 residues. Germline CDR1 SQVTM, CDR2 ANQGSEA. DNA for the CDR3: TGCAGCGTTGATGGGACAGGGAAGGGTTTGGGGGGCTACACCTTC. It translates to CSVDGTGKGLGGYTF.

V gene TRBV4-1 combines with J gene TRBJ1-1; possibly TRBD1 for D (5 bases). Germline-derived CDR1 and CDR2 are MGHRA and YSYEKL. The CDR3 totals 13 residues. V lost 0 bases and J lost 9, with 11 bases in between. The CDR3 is CASSQEWGDQAFF. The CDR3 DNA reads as TGCGCCAGCAGCCAAGAATGGGGGGACCAAGCTTTCTTT.

CDR3 protein: CASDTGTGIWTEAFF. The CDR3 coding sequence is TGTGCCAGTGATACCGGGACAGGGATTTGGACTGAAGCTTTCTTT. The gene calls are TRBV25-1 and TRBJ1-1; TRBD1 agrees at 9 bases. The CDR3 consists of 15 residues. With 9 bases clipped from V and 5 bases from J, the junction kept 13 bases outside the gene matches. Germline V gene data show CDR1 as MGHDK and CDR2 as SYGVNS.

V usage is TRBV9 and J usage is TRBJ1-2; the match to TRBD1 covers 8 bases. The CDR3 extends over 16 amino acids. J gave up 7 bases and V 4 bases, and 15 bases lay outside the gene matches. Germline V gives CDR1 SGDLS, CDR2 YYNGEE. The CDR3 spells CASSFRPGQALSGYTF. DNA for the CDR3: TGTGCCAGCAGCTTCCGACCGGGACAGGCTCTCTCTGGCTACACCTTC. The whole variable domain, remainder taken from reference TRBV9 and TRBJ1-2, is DSGVTQTPKHLITATGQRVTLRCSPRSGDLSVYWYQQSLDQGLQFLIQYYNGEERAKGNILERFSAQQFPDLHSELNLSSLELGDSALYFCASSFRPGQALSGYTFGSGTRLTVV.

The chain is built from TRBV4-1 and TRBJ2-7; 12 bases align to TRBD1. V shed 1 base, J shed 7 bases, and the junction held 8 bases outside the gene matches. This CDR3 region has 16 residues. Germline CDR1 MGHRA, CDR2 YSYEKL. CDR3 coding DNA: TGCGCCAGCAGCCAAGTCCCGGGACAGGGGGCAAGAGAGCAGTACTTC. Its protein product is CASSQVPGQGAREQYF.

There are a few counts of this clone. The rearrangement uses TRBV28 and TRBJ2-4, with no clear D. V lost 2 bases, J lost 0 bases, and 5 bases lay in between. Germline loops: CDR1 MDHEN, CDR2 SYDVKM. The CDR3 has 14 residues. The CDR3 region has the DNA TGTGCCAGCAGTTTACAACTAGCCAAAAACATTCAGTACTTC. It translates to CASSLQLAKNIQYF.

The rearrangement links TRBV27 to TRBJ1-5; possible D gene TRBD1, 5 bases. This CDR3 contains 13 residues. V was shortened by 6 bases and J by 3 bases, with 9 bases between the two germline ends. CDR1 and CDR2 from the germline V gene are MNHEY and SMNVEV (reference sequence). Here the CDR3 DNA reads TGTGCCAGCAGGGTGGGGCTCAATCAGCCCCAGCATTTT. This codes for CASRVGLNQPQHF.

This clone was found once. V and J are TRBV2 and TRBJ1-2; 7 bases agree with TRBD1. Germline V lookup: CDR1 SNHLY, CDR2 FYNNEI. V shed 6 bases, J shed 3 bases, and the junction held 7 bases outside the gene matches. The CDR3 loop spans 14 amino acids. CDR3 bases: TGTGCCAGCAGGTCGGGACAGACGTACTATGGCTACACCTTC. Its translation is CASRSGQTYYGYTF.

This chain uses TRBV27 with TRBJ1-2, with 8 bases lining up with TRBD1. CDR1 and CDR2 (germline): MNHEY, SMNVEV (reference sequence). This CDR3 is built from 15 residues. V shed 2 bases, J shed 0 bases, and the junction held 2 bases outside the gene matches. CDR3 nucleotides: TGTGCCAGCAGTTTACGGACAGGGTCTAACTATGGCTACACCTTC. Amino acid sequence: CASSLRTGSNYGYTF.

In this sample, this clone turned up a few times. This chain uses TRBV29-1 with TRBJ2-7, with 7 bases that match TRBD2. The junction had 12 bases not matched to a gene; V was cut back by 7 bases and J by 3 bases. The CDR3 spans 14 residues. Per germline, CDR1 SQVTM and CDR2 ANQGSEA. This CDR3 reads CSATRRGTGYEQYF. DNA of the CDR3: TGCAGCGCAACTCGGCGGGGGACCGGCTACGAGCAGTACTTC.

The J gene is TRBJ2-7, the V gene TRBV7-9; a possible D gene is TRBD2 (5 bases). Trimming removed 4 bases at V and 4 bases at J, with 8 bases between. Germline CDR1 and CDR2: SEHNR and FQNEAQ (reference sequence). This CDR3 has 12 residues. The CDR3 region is CASSSPGYEQYF. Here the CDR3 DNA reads TGTGCCAGCAGCTCCCCGGGGTACGAGCAGTACTTC.

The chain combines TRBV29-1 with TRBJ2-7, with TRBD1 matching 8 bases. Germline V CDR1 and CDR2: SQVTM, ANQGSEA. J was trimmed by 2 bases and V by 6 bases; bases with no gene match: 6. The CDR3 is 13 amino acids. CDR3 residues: CSVPGQVTYEQYF. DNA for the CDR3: TGCAGCGTGCCGGGACAGGTGACCTACGAGCAGTACTTC.

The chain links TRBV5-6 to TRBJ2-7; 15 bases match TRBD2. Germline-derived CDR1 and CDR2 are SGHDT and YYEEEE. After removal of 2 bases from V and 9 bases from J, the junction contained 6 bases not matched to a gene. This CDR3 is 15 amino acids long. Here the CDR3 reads CASSFGTSGRSRQYF. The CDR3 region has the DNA TGTGCCAGCAGCTTCGGGACTAGCGGGAGGTCACGGCAGTACTTC.

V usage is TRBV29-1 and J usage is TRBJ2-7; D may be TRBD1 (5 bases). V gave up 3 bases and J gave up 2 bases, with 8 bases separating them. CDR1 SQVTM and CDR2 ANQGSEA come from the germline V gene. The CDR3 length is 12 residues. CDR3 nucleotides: TGCAGCGTTGATCTAGGGGCCTACGAGCAGTACTTC. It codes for CSVDLGAYEQYF.

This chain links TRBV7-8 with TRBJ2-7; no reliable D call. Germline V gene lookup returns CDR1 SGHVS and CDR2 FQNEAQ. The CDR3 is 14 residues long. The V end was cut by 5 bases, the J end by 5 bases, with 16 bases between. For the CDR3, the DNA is TGTGCCAGCAGCGTGGAAGCTAATGGCGACGAGCAGTACTTC. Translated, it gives CASSVEANGDEQYF.

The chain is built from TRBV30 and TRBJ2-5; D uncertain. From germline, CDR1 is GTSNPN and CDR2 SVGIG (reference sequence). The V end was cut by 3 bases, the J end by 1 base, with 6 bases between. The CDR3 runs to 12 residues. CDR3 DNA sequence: TGTGCCTGGAGAAGGATCCAAGAGACCCAGTACTTC. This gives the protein CAWRRIQETQYF.

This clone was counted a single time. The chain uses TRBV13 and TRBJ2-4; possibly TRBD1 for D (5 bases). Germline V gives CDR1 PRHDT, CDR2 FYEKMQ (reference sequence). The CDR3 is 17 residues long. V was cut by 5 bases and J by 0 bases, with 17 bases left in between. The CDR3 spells CASSASPGNRAKNIQYF. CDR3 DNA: TGTGCCAGCAGCGCCTCTCCAGGGAATCGAGCCAAAAACATTCAGTACTTC.

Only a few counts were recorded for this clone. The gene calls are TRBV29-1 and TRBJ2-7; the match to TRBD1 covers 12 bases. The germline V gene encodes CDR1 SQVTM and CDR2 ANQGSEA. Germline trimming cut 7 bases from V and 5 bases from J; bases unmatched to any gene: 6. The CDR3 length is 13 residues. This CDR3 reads CSALGTGGNEQYF. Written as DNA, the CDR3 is TGCAGCGCTCTAGGGACAGGGGGCAACGAGCAGTACTTC.

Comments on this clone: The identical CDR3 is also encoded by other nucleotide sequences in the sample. CDR3 residues: CSVLDTGELFF. CDR3 nucleotides: TGCAGCGTTTTGGACACCGGGGAGCTGTTTTTT. The J gene is TRBJ2-2, the V gene TRBV29-1; D gene unclear. The CDR3 contains 11 residues. V dropped 5 bases and J dropped 3 bases, with 4 bases sitting between them. Germline V gene data show CDR1 as SQVTM and CDR2 as ANQGSEA.

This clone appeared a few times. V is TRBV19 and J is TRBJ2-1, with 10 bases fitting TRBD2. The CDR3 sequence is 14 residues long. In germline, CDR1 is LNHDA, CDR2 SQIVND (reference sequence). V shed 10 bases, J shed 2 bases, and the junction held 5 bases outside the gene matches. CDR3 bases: TGTGCCACCCAACTAGCGGGGCCCTACAATGAGCAGTTCTTC. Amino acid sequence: CATQLAGPYNEQFF.

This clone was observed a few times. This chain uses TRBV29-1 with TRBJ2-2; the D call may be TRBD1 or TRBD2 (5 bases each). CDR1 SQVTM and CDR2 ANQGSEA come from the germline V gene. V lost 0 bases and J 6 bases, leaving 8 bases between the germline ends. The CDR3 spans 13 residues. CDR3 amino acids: CSVEDLGAGELFF. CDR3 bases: TGCAGCGTTGAAGATCTGGGGGCCGGGGAGCTGTTTTTT.

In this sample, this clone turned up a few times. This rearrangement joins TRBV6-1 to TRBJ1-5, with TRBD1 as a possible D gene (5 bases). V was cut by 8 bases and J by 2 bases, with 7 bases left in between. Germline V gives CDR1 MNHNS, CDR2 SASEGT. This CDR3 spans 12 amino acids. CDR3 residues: CASVRGNQPQHF. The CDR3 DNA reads TGTGCCAGCGTCAGGGGCAATCAGCCCCAGCATTTT.

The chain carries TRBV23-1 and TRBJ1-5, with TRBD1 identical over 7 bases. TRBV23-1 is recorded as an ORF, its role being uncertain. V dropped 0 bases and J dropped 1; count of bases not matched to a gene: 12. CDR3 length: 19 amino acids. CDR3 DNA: TGCGCCAGCAGTCAATCGTTAGGGGGCGAGGGAAAAAGCAATCAGCCCCAGCATTTT. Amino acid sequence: CASSQSLGGEGKSNQPQHF.